The rows below give T cell receptor beta chains drawn from one sample of a study of T-cell memory formation after mild COVID-19. TCRdb passed the 5' RACE reads through MiXCR, listing each CDR3 protein once. In the table there are about 400,000 distinct CDR3 sequences, 20% to 25% of which are singletons. Sequenced input: PBMCs or a T cell subset sorted from them (not recorded which). The receptors stem from an adult woman who had mild COVID-19 (a few samples of this study predate the infection). Cell type and time point are not known. Both conserved end residues are part of each CDR3. Fields, in order: D gene, J gene, V gene, clone size, CDR3 protein, CDR3 DNA. The D gene is left open where the match is weak. Rows give clone size only sometimes, using once, few, many, or a class for an expanded clone.

D gene: -
J gene: TRBJ1-1
V gene: TRBV12-3/TRBV12-4
clone size: -
CDR3 protein: CASSLVEGVGEAFF
CDR3 DNA: TGTGCCAGCAGTTTAGTAGAGGGAGTAGGGGAAGCTTTCTTT

D gene: -
J gene: TRBJ1-5
V gene: TRBV7-2
clone size: -
CDR3 protein: CASSLVGPGDQPQHF
CDR3 DNA: TGTGCCAGCAGCTTAGTAGGTCCGGGGGATCAGCCCCAGCATTTT

D gene: TRBD2
J gene: TRBJ2-7
V gene: TRBV5-5
clone size: -
CDR3 protein: CASSLGAGGPSSYEQYF
CDR3 DNA: TGTGCCAGCAGCTTGGGAGCGGGAGGGCCAAGCTCCTACGAGCAGTACTTC

D gene: -
J gene: TRBJ2-3
V gene: TRBV24-1
clone size: -
CDR3 protein: CATSDFSGSDTQYF
CDR3 DNA: TGTGCCACCAGTGATTTCTCGGGATCCGATACGCAGTATTTT

D gene: -
J gene: TRBJ1-5
V gene: TRBV6-1
clone size: -
CDR3 protein: CASSAENQPQHF
CDR3 DNA: TGTGCCAGCAGCGCGGAAAATCAGCCCCAGCATTTT

D gene: TRBD1
J gene: TRBJ1-2
V gene: TRBV4-1
clone size: -
CDR3 protein: CASSQDGTGFGYTF
CDR3 DNA: TGCGCCAGCAGCCAAGATGGGACAGGATTCGGCTACACCTTC

D gene: -
J gene: TRBJ2-5
V gene: TRBV5-1
clone size: many
CDR3 protein: CASSRNQETQYF
CDR3 DNA: TGCGCCAGCAGCCGGAACCAAGAGACCCAGTACTTC

D gene: TRBD1
J gene: TRBJ1-1
V gene: TRBV24-1
clone size: few
CDR3 protein: CATSQGAKTEAFF
CDR3 DNA: TGTGCCACCAGTCAGGGGGCTAAGACTGAAGCTTTCTTT

D gene: TRBD2
J gene: TRBJ2-1
V gene: TRBV4-3
clone size: -
CDR3 protein: CASSQGLASYNEQFF
CDR3 DNA: TGCGCCAGCAGCCAGGGACTAGCCTCCTACAATGAGCAGTTCTTC

D gene: TRBD2
J gene: TRBJ2-1
V gene: TRBV7-9
clone size: few
CDR3 protein: CASSRKEVSGAVDEQFF
CDR3 DNA: TGTGCCAGCAGCCGAAAGGAGGTTAGCGGGGCAGTCGATGAGCAGTTCTTC

D gene: -
J gene: TRBJ2-1
V gene: TRBV5-4
clone size: -
CDR3 protein: CASSREGAGNEQFF
CDR3 DNA: TGTGCCAGCAGCCGGGAGGGGGCCGGAAATGAGCAGTTCTTC

D gene: -
J gene: TRBJ1-5
V gene: TRBV12-3/TRBV12-4
clone size: -
CDR3 protein: CASSIRGQPQHF
CDR3 DNA: TGTGCCAGCAGTATCAGGGGTCAGCCCCAGCATTTT

D gene: TRBD1
J gene: TRBJ2-7
V gene: TRBV5-1
clone size: few
CDR3 protein: CASSNGQGSYEQYF
CDR3 DNA: TGCGCCAGCAGCAACGGACAGGGGAGTTACGAGCAGTACTTC

D gene: -
J gene: TRBJ2-5
V gene: TRBV7-3
clone size: few
CDR3 protein: CASSSQGGLSETQYF
CDR3 DNA: TGTGCCAGCAGCTCACAGGGTGGTCTTTCGGAGACCCAGTACTTC

D gene: TRBD1
J gene: TRBJ2-7
V gene: TRBV5-1
clone size: -
CDR3 protein: CASSPRDRMGEQYF
CDR3 DNA: TGCGCCAGCAGCCCCCGGGACAGAATGGGCGAGCAGTACTTC

D gene: TRBD1
J gene: TRBJ2-3
V gene: TRBV2
clone size: -
CDR3 protein: CASSRPGTGILTDTQYF
CDR3 DNA: TGTGCCAGCAGCCGTCCCGGGACAGGGATCCTCACAGATACGCAGTATTTT

D gene: TRBD1
J gene: TRBJ2-5
V gene: TRBV12-3/TRBV12-4
clone size: -
CDR3 protein: CASRRTGEETQYF
CDR3 DNA: TGTGCCAGCAGAAGGACAGGGGAGGAGACCCAGTACTTC